This T cell receptor (beta chain) derives from a study of blood T cells in healthy people across ages. Findings and limits, study-wide: The study regarded diversity estimates from one million T cells as underestimates.

Combining a sample-barcoded 5' primer with a J-beta primer mix, a second PCR ran for roughly 7 to 12 cycles. Each cDNA molecule carried a tag from a template-switch adaptor that contained 12 random nucleotides. TCRdb passed the 5' RACE reads through MiXCR, listing each CDR3 protein once. The sample yields about 1.5 million distinct CDR3 sequences, around 40% seen once. Healthy Caucasian individuals from Russia aged about 6 to 90 served as donors. In regard to this clonotype: What it binds is not known.

The TCR comes from a woman in her late teens or twenties in good health. The source material was blood.

As DNA, the CDR3 is TGTGCCAGCAGTTACTCCGGCGGGGAAACCTACAATGAGCAGTTCTTC. Its translation is CASSYSGGETYNEQFF. The chain couples TRBV6-5 to TRBJ2-1, with D possibly being TRBD2 (6 bases). Trimming took 0 bases from V and 2 from J, leaving 11 bases between them. This CDR3 region has 16 residues. Germline lookup yields CDR1 MNHEY and CDR2 SVGAGI.